The 27 T cell receptor beta chains below come from one sample, sequenced in a study of shared clonotypes between healthy human individuals. Produced via immunoSEQ multiplex PCR; TCRdb's table is partial and in-frame only. The repertoire holds about 380,000 clones, with 90% to 97% as singletons. The material sequenced was memory CD8+ T cells sorted from blood. Subset: CD45RO+ cells pooled with CCR7-negative TemRA cells. These TCRs come from a man aged 25-40 years in good health.

The rearrangement links TRBV28 to TRBJ2-2, with unresolved D. CDR3 length: 16 amino acids. V was shortened by 2 bases and J by 4 bases, with 14 bases between the two germline ends. CDR1 and CDR2 (germline): MDHEN, SYDVKM. In nucleotides, the CDR3 is TGTGCCAGCAGTTTACTTGTGGGGAAGGGCACCGGGGAGCTGTTTTTT. Its translation: CASSLLVGKGTGELFF.

The count of this clone is one. Other DNA variants within this sample encode the same CDR3. This chain uses TRBV5-1 with TRBJ2-7; 7 bases map to TRBD1. This CDR3 is 15 amino acids long. The V gene's germline CDR1 is SGHRS and CDR2 YFSETQ. The V and J ends lost 0 bases and 3 bases, in that order; junction bases with no gene match: 6. The CDR3 is CASSLAPGQSYEQYF. As DNA, the CDR3 is TGCGCCAGCAGCTTGGCCCCGGGACAGAGCTACGAGCAGTACTTC.

The chain combines TRBV10-3 with TRBJ1-4, with no clear D. The V end was cut by 3 bases, the J end by 7 bases, with 9 bases between. The CDR3 loop spans 13 amino acids. Germline values: CDR1 ENHRY, CDR2 SYGVKD. The DNA for the CDR3 is TGTGCCATCAGTGAACCAGGCCCTGAAAAACTGTTTTTT. Its translation: CAISEPGPEKLFF.

This sequence joins TRBV6-1 and TRBJ2-7, with TRBD2 identical over 8 bases. V gave up 6 bases and J gave up 2 bases; unmatched junction bases: 0. The CDR3 totals 12 residues. Germline V lookup: CDR1 MNHNS, CDR2 SASEGT. The CDR3 DNA is TGTGCCAGCAGCGGGAGGGCCTACGAGCAGTACTTC. Residues: CASSGRAYEQYF.

The J gene is TRBJ2-5, the V gene TRBV18; 7 nucleotides agree with TRBD2. The CDR3 covers 14 residues. CDR1 KGHSH and CDR2 LQKENI come from the germline V gene. V trimming: 3 bases; J trimming: 3 bases; junction bases outside the gene matches: 4. The CDR3 spells CASSPGLVEETQYF. The CDR3 DNA sequence: TGTGCCAGCTCACCCGGACTAGTAGAAGAGACCCAGTACTTC.

The J gene is TRBJ1-5, the V gene TRBV28, with 8 bases matching TRBD1. The CDR3 contains 13 residues. The J segment lost 4 bases and the V segment lost 6 bases, leaving 2 bases of the junction unmatched. The germline V gene has CDR1 MDHEN and CDR2 SYDVKM. CDR3 in DNA: TGTGCCAGCAGACGGACAGGGAATCAGCCCCAGCATTTT. Its translation is CASRRTGNQPQHF.

This clone has just a few counts. V is TRBV30 and J is TRBJ2-5; 14 bases match TRBD2. The length of the CDR3 is 12 residues. The germline V gene encodes CDR1 GTSNPN and CDR2 SVGIG (reference sequence). The junction had 0 bases not matched to a gene; V was cut back by 8 bases and J by 4 bases. CDR3 nucleotides: TGTGCCGGGACTAGCGGGAGAGAGACCCAGTACTTC. The encoded protein is CAGTSGRETQYF.

The chain is built from TRBV5-4 and TRBJ1-2; 8 bases map to TRBD1. CDR3 size: 15 residues. Trimming took 4 bases from V and 6 from J; bases not matched to a gene: 11. Per germline, CDR1 SGHNT and CDR2 YYREEE (reference sequence). The CDR3 DNA is TGTGCCAGCAGCCCGAACCGACAGGGGCTCGATGGCTACACCTTC. Its protein is CASSPNRQGLDGYTF.

This clone was recorded once. This rearrangement joins TRBV2 to TRBJ1-2, with a tentative D call TRBD1 (5 bases). The length of the CDR3 is 15 residues. The germline gives CDR1 SNHLY, CDR2 FYNNEI. V was shortened by 0 bases and J by 8 bases, with 16 bases between the two germline ends. CDR3 region: CASSEANPRRGGYTF. The CDR3 coding sequence is TGTGCCAGCAGTGAAGCGAACCCGAGGCGGGGGGGCTACACCTTC. The full variable domain, completed using reference TRBV2 and TRBJ1-2, is EPEVTQTPSHQVTQMGQEVILRCVPISNHLYFYWYRQILGQKVEFLVSFYNNEISEKSEIFDDQFSVERPDGSNFTLKIRSTKLEDSAMYFCASSEANPRRGGYTFGSGTRLTVV.

The chain combines TRBV6-1 with TRBJ1-2, with TRBD1 as a possible D gene (5 bases). V dropped 10 bases and J dropped 2 bases, with 11 bases sitting between them. There are 12 residues in the CDR3. The germline V gene has CDR1 MNHNS and CDR2 SASEGT. The CDR3 region has the DNA TGTGCCACCCACAGGTCGAACTATGGCTACACCTTC. Protein: CATHRSNYGYTF.

This sequence joins TRBV6-1 and TRBJ1-1; the D is unclear. The CDR3 spans 15 residues. The V gene's germline CDR1 is MNHNS and CDR2 SASEGT. The V end lost 2 bases, the J end lost 1 base, and 11 bases lay between the germline ends. Here the CDR3 DNA reads TGTGCCAGCAGTGAAAATGAAGGGTGGAACACTGAAGCTTTCTTT. As protein: CASSENEGWNTEAFF.

The rearrangement joins TRBV28 to TRBJ1-3; 8 bases are shared with TRBD1. The germline V gene encodes CDR1 MDHEN and CDR2 SYDVKM. J lost 2 bases, V lost 6 bases, and 6 bases had no gene match. This CDR3 contains 15 residues. For the CDR3, the DNA is TGTGCCAGCAGAGGACAGGGCTCCACTGGAAACACCATATATTTT. The encoded protein is CASRGQGSTGNTIYF.

This sequence joins TRBV14 and TRBJ1-1; D not certain. With 0 bases removed from V and 4 bases from J, the gap between germline ends came to 12 bases. Per germline, CDR1 SGHDN and CDR2 FVKESK. CDR3 size: 15 residues. CDR3 DNA: TGTGCCAGCAGCCAAGAATTCCGGGCAGGCACTGAAGCTTTCTTT. This sequence encodes CASSQEFRAGTEAFF.

This chain joins TRBV30 and TRBJ2-1; D is perhaps TRBD2 (5 bases). Germline CDR1 is GTSNPN and CDR2 is SVGIG (reference sequence). The V end was cut by 3 bases, the J end by 8 bases, with 8 bases between. The CDR3 is 11 residues long. In DNA, the CDR3 is TGTGCCTGGAGGGGAGATTATGAGCAGTTCTTC. Protein product: CAWRGDYEQFF.

This clone was observed a single time. The chain employs TRBV6-1 and TRBJ1-1; perhaps TRBD1 as D (5 bases). Germline loops: CDR1 MNHNS, CDR2 SASEGT. V dropped 0 bases and J dropped 7 bases, with 12 bases sitting between them. The CDR3 loop spans 14 amino acids. CDR3 sequence: CASSEAGGEGEAFF. CDR3 nucleotides: TGTGCCAGCAGTGAAGCAGGAGGGGAGGGTGAAGCTTTCTTT.

DNA for the CDR3: TGTGCCAGCAGTCCCGGGACAGGGAGTCAGCCCCAGCATTTT. It encodes CASSPGTGSQPQHF. The chain uses TRBV27 and TRBJ1-5; 9 nucleotides align to TRBD1. This CDR3 is built from 14 residues. The V segment lost 5 bases and the J segment 6 bases; nucleotides outside the gene matches: 5. Germline values: CDR1 MNHEY, CDR2 SMNVEV (reference sequence).

This clone was detected once. The rearrangement joins TRBV19 to TRBJ2-1; possible D gene TRBD2, 6 bases. V shed 7 bases and J shed 6 bases, with 13 bases lying between them. Germline CDR1 is LNHDA and CDR2 is SQIVND (reference sequence). This CDR3 has 13 residues. DNA of the CDR3: TGTGCCAGTACCATGGGGGGAACCAATGAGCAGTTCTTC. Encoded protein: CASTMGGTNEQFF.

The J gene is TRBJ1-6, the V gene TRBV25-1; 7 bases match TRBD1. V shed 2 bases and J 10 bases; nucleotides not matched to a gene: 8. CDR1 is MGHDK and CDR2 is SYGVNS in the germline V gene. The CDR3 has 15 residues. The CDR3: CASSEAGSGGSPLHF. The CDR3 nucleotides are TGTGCCAGCAGTGAAGCGGGCTCAGGGGGATCACCCCTCCACTTT.

The chain combines TRBV5-4 with TRBJ2-5; 8 bases agree with TRBD1. V was pared by 4 bases and J by 4 bases, with 9 bases of the junction left unmatched. The germline gives CDR1 SGHNT, CDR2 YYREEE (reference sequence). The CDR3 is 15 residues long. CDR3 sequence (DNA): TGTGCCAGCAGCACCCCCGACAGGGGACGAGAGACCCAGTACTTC. This codes for CASSTPDRGRETQYF.

The gene calls are TRBV14 and TRBJ2-1; 12 bases fit TRBD2. The CDR3 totals 16 residues. Germline CDR1 SGHDN, CDR2 FVKESK. V gave up 5 bases and J gave up 6 bases; unmatched junction bases: 8. CDR3 sequence: CASSKPPGLAGNEQFF. In DNA, the CDR3 is TGTGCCAGCAGCAAACCACCGGGACTAGCGGGCAATGAGCAGTTCTTC.

V gene TRBV6-5 combines with J gene TRBJ2-3, with D hard to call. Trimming pared 0 bases from V and 2 bases from J, leaving 6 bases between. Germline V gene sequence: CDR1 MNHEY, CDR2 SVGAGI. The CDR3 contains 14 residues. The CDR3 reads CASSYSGFTDTQYF. The CDR3 region has the DNA TGTGCCAGCAGTTACTCGGGGTTCACAGATACGCAGTATTTT.

The V and J genes are TRBV6-5 and TRBJ1-2; no clear D gene. Germline V gene sequence: CDR1 MNHEY, CDR2 SVGAGI. The CDR3 totals 13 residues. V was shortened by 8 bases and J by 8 bases, with 18 bases between the two germline ends. The CDR3 reads CASRLGPERGYTF. In DNA form, the CDR3 reads TGTGCCAGCCGGTTGGGCCCCGAGCGCGGCTACACCTTC.

This rearrangement joins TRBV9 to TRBJ2-2; 8 positions match TRBD2. Germline assignment: CDR1 SGDLS and CDR2 YYNGEE. The J segment lost 6 bases and the V segment lost 7 bases, leaving 8 bases of the junction unmatched. The CDR3 is 14 amino acids. CDR3 amino acids: CASHEGLVAGELFF. In DNA, the CDR3 is TGTGCCAGCCATGAGGGACTAGTCGCCGGGGAGCTGTTTTTT.

The chain recombines TRBV12-2 with TRBJ2-3; the table's D call of TRBD2 was not tested on the DNA. TRBV12-2 is a pseudogene locus. This CDR3 has 19 residues. The CDR3 here is CASRLLGLAGGWGTDTQYF. The CDR3 bases are TGTGCAAGTCGCTTATTGGGACTAGCGGGAGGGTGGGGCACAGATACGCAGTATTTT.

The V gene is TRBV29-1, the J gene TRBJ2-7; TRBD1 aligns across 7 bases. CDR3 length: 15 residues. The germline V gene encodes CDR1 SQVTM and CDR2 ANQGSEA. Germline trimming cut 2 bases from V and 2 bases from J; bases unmatched to any gene: 9. CDR3 in amino acids: CSVEKETGTTYEQYF. CDR3 in DNA: TGCAGCGTTGAAAAGGAGACAGGGACCACCTACGAGCAGTACTTC.

V usage is TRBV28 and J usage is TRBJ1-2; a weak D match, TRBD1 (6 bases). This CDR3 region has 13 residues. V lost 11 bases, J lost 1 base, and 14 bases lay in between. Germline CDR1 reads MDHEN; CDR2 reads SYDVKM. Here the CDR3 reads CAVLQGRNYGYTF. CDR3 bases: TGTGCCGTACTTCAGGGGCGTAACTATGGCTACACCTTC.

The V and J genes are TRBV12-5 and TRBJ2-7, with D hard to call. CDR1 LGHNT and CDR2 FRNRAP come from the germline V gene. The CDR3 contains 13 residues. V lost 6 bases to trimming and J lost 2 bases, with 11 bases between them. For the CDR3, the DNA is TGTGCTAGTGGACGAGGACCGGCCTACGAGCAGTACTTC. Its translation: CASGRGPAYEQYF.